The rows below give T cell receptor beta chains drawn from one sample of a study of blood T cell repertoires in COVID-19. Libraries were prepared by immunoSEQ multiplex PCR; TCRdb keeps only in-frame clonotypes and omits some of them. The table shows approximately 210,000 clones, with roughly 87% occurring only once. Sequenced: peripheral blood. The receptors shown here come from a man between 40 and 49 years old with active or convalescent COVID-19. Each CDR3 is given with its conserved first and last residue. The D gene is left open where the match is weak. Expanded clones get a size class; other rows say once, few or many, or leave the size out.

j_call clone_size d_call v_call cdr3_nt cdr3_aa
TRBJ1-2 . . TRBV29-1 TGCAGCGTTGAGGGGGGTCTGGACTATGGCTACACCTTC CSVEGGLDYGYTF
TRBJ2-7 . TRBD1 TRBV11-3 TGTGCCAGCAGCTGGGGGACAGGAAACGAGCAGTACTTC CASSWGTGNEQYF
TRBJ2-7 . TRBD1 TRBV27 TGTGCCAGCAGTCTCAGACAGGGGGTGTCTCTTGAGGAGCAGTACTTC CASSLRQGVSLEEQYF
TRBJ1-6 few TRBD1 TRBV19 TGTGCCAGTAGCGAAACAGGGGGGATTTCACCCCTCCACTTT CASSETGGISPLHF
TRBJ2-2 . TRBD2 TRBV2 TGTGCCAGCAGTACCCGGGGACTAGCGGCGAACACCGGGGAGCTGTTTTTT CASSTRGLAANTGELFF
TRBJ2-2 . TRBD2 TRBV7-8 TGTGCCAGCAGCTTTGCGGGAGCCGGGGAGCTGTTTTTT CASSFAGAGELFF
TRBJ1-3 . TRBD1 TRBV10-2 TGCGCCAGCCAGGCGGGACAGGGAGCGGGAAACACCATATATTTT CASQAGQGAGNTIYF
TRBJ2-7 . TRBD1 TRBV5-6 TGTGCCAGCAGCTTGTTCGACAGGGGCGACGAGCAGTACTTC CASSLFDRGDEQYF
TRBJ1-4 . . TRBV19 TGTGCCAGTACCGACAGGGAAAAACTGTTTTTT CASTDREKLFF
TRBJ2-5 . . TRBV10-3 TGTGCCATCAGTGACTGGGGAACGGGGGAGACCCAGTACTTC CAISDWGTGETQYF
TRBJ1-2 . . TRBV27 TGTGCCAGCAGCCTCACAGGGAACTATGGCTACACCTTC CASSLTGNYGYTF
TRBJ1-1 . . TRBV21-1 TGTGCCAGCAGCAAAGACTGGAGGCGGGGCACTGAAGCTTTCTTT CASSKDWRRGTEAFF
TRBJ2-1 . TRBD1 TRBV19 TGTGCCAGTAGTTTCGGACAGGGCAATACTGAGCAGTTCTTC CASSFGQGNTEQFF
TRBJ1-2 . TRBD1 TRBV3-1/TRBV3-2 TGTGCCAGCAGCCAAACGGGACAGGTCTCCGGCTACACCTTC CASSQTGQVSGYTF
TRBJ1-5 . TRBD1 TRBV27 TGTGCCAGCAGTTTAGGGGACAGCAAACACCCCCAGCATTTT CASSLGDSKHPQHF
TRBJ1-5 . . TRBV18 TGTGCCAGCTCACAATCGTATGGCAATCAGCCCCAGCATTTT CASSQSYGNQPQHF
TRBJ1-5 . . TRBV5-4 TGTGCCAGCAGCGACGGGGGGAGGGGCAATCAGCCCCAGCATTTT CASSDGGRGNQPQHF
TRBJ1-2 . . TRBV2 TGTGCCAGCAGTGGTCAGGGAGGGGACTATGGCTACACCTTC CASSGQGGDYGYTF
TRBJ2-1 . . TRBV5-4 TGTGCCAGCAGCCCGTACGGTAGCGGAGCCTCCTACAATGAGCAGTTCTTC CASSPYGSGASYNEQFF
TRBJ1-2 . . TRBV2 TGTGCCAGCAGTGGGCCGGCCAGGAACTATGGCTACACCTTC CASSGPARNYGYTF
TRBJ2-4 . . TRBV19 TGTGCCAGTAGTAGTAAAGCCAAAAACATTCAGTACTTC CASSSKAKNIQYF
TRBJ2-3 . TRBD2 TRBV7-8 TGTGCCAGCAGCCCGGGACTAGCGGGAGGAACAGATACGCAGTATTTT CASSPGLAGGTDTQYF
TRBJ1-1 . . TRBV5-1 TGCGCCAGCAGCTTGGCCAAAGGGGGAAGGGTGAACACTGAAGCTTTCTTT CASSLAKGGRVNTEAFF
TRBJ2-1 . . TRBV27 TGTGCCAGCAGGATACAGTTGAATGAGCAGTTCTTC CASRIQLNEQFF
TRBJ1-6 . TRBD1 TRBV5-5 TGTGCCAGCAGCCTCAGGACAGGGCCTACTGCCTATAATTCACCCCTCCACTTT CASSLRTGPTAYNSPLHF
TRBJ1-5 . . TRBV10-1 TGCGCCAGCAGTGAAACGGGGTATCAGCCCCAGCATTTT CASSETGYQPQHF
TRBJ2-4 . . TRBV7-2 TGTGCCAGCAGCCAAACGGTCAACATTCAGTACTTC CASSQTVNIQYF
TRBJ2-7 . . TRBV27 TGTGCCAGCAGTTTGAGCGGACTCAACTCCCACGAGCAGTACTTC CASSLSGLNSHEQYF
TRBJ1-5 . TRBD1 TRBV10-2 TGCGCCAGCAGCTCAGCAGGGACAGGGCCGTATAGCAATCAGCCCCAGCATTTT CASSSAGTGPYSNQPQHF
TRBJ2-2 . TRBD2 TRBV5-1 TGCGCCAGCAGCTTGCGGGGGGGAGCCGGGGAGCTGTTTTTT CASSLRGGAGELFF
TRBJ2-7 . TRBD1 TRBV27 TGTGCCAGCAGTTGGGGACAGGGAGGGCTCGAGCAGTACTTC CASSWGQGGLEQYF
TRBJ2-1 . . TRBV25-1 TGTGCCAGCAGTGAATTTGCAGGGGCCAATGAGCAGTTCTTC CASSEFAGANEQFF
TRBJ1-6 once TRBD1 TRBV5-5 TGTGCCAGCAGCTTTGCAGGGGGTTCTGATTCACCCCTCCACTTT CASSFAGGSDSPLHF
TRBJ2-1 . TRBD2 TRBV10-3 TGTGCCATCAGTGAGCCCTCTGACATCCCGGGACTAGCGGGAGAGTATGAGCAGTTCTTC CAISEPSDIPGLAGEYEQFF
TRBJ2-2 . . TRBV5-1 TGCGCCAGCAGCTTGTCCGCAGTAAACACCGGGGAGCTGTTTTTT CASSLSAVNTGELFF
TRBJ1-4 . . TRBV28 TGTGCCAGCAGTCCAGGCGTTCTCCCTGAAAAACTGTTTTTT CASSPGVLPEKLFF
TRBJ1-6 . . TRBV2 TGTGCCAGCAGTTTACAGGGTGGAAATTCACCCCTCCACTTT CASSLQGGNSPLHF
TRBJ1-2 few . TRBV28 TGTGCCAGCAGTTTAAACAGGAAAGCTGGCTACACCTTC CASSLNRKAGYTF
TRBJ2-5 . TRBD2 TRBV7-9 TGTGCCAGCAGCTTTCGGACGGGGGGGGAGACCCAGTACTTC CASSFRTGGETQYF
TRBJ2-7 . . TRBV19 TGTGCCAGTAGTCAACGTCGCGGCTCCTACGAGCAGTACTTC CASSQRRGSYEQYF
TRBJ2-7 . . TRBV7-9 TGTGCCAGCAGCCTATCGACAGGAACCTACGAGCAGTACTTC CASSLSTGTYEQYF
TRBJ1-6 . TRBD1 TRBV7-9 TGTGCCAGCAGCCCACCCGGGACAGGGAATAATTCACCCCTCCACTTT CASSPPGTGNNSPLHF
TRBJ1-1 . . TRBV2 TGTGCCAGCAGTGACAGGGGAGTGCACACTGAAGCTTTCTTT CASSDRGVHTEAFF
TRBJ2-7 . TRBD1 TRBV19 TGTGCCAGTAGTATCGAGACAGGGGGTTACGAGCAGTACTTC CASSIETGGYEQYF
TRBJ2-5 . TRBD2 TRBV5-1 TGCGCCAGCAGCTTGGACCTAGCGGGGGGCCAGACCCAGTACTTC CASSLDLAGGQTQYF
TRBJ2-2 . TRBD1 TRBV11-2 TGTGCCAGCAGCCGGGGACAGAGTAGCCGCTCACCCGGGGAGCTGTTTTTT CASSRGQSSRSPGELFF
TRBJ2-7 . TRBD2 TRBV6-1 TGTGCCAGCAGTGACGGGGGACTAGCGGGAGTCCACGAGCAGTACTTC CASSDGGLAGVHEQYF
TRBJ1-5 . . TRBV27 TGTGCCAGCAGTTCCCGGGGGAGGGGAGACAATCAGCCCCAGCATTTT CASSSRGRGDNQPQHF
TRBJ1-6 . . TRBV5-5 TGTGCCAGCAGCTTGTTGGTGTCTGGTAGTAATTCACCCCTCCACTTT CASSLLVSGSNSPLHF
TRBJ2-1 . . TRBV3-1/TRBV3-2 TGTGCCAGCAGCCAAGGGCCGACAGAGTACAATGAGCAGTTCTTC CASSQGPTEYNEQFF
TRBJ2-7 few TRBD2 TRBV3-1/TRBV3-2 TGTGCCAGCAGCCTAAAATGGCTAGCGGGCTCCTACGAGCAGTACTTC CASSLKWLAGSYEQYF
TRBJ2-2 once . TRBV5-4 TGTGCCAGCAGCTTTTGGCAGGGGGGCACCGGGGAGCTGTTTTTT CASSFWQGGTGELFF
TRBJ2-7 . TRBD1 TRBV4-1 TGCGCCAGCAGCCGGGACAGGGTCGCCTACGAGCAGTACTTC CASSRDRVAYEQYF
TRBJ2-5 . . TRBV28 TGTGCCAGCACCGATAGGGGACACCGGGAGACCCAGTACTTC CASTDRGHRETQYF
TRBJ1-2 . . TRBV2 TGTGCCAGCAGTAAGAAGAGAAGTGGGGGGTTGGATGGCTACACCTTC CASSKKRSGGLDGYTF
TRBJ1-2 . TRBD1 TRBV2 TGTGCCAGCAGTCCGGGACAGGGAAATTTTTATGGCTACACCTTC CASSPGQGNFYGYTF
TRBJ1-5 . TRBD1 TRBV19 TGTGCCAGTAGTATGCCGACAGGGTGGAATCAGCCCCAGCATTTT CASSMPTGWNQPQHF